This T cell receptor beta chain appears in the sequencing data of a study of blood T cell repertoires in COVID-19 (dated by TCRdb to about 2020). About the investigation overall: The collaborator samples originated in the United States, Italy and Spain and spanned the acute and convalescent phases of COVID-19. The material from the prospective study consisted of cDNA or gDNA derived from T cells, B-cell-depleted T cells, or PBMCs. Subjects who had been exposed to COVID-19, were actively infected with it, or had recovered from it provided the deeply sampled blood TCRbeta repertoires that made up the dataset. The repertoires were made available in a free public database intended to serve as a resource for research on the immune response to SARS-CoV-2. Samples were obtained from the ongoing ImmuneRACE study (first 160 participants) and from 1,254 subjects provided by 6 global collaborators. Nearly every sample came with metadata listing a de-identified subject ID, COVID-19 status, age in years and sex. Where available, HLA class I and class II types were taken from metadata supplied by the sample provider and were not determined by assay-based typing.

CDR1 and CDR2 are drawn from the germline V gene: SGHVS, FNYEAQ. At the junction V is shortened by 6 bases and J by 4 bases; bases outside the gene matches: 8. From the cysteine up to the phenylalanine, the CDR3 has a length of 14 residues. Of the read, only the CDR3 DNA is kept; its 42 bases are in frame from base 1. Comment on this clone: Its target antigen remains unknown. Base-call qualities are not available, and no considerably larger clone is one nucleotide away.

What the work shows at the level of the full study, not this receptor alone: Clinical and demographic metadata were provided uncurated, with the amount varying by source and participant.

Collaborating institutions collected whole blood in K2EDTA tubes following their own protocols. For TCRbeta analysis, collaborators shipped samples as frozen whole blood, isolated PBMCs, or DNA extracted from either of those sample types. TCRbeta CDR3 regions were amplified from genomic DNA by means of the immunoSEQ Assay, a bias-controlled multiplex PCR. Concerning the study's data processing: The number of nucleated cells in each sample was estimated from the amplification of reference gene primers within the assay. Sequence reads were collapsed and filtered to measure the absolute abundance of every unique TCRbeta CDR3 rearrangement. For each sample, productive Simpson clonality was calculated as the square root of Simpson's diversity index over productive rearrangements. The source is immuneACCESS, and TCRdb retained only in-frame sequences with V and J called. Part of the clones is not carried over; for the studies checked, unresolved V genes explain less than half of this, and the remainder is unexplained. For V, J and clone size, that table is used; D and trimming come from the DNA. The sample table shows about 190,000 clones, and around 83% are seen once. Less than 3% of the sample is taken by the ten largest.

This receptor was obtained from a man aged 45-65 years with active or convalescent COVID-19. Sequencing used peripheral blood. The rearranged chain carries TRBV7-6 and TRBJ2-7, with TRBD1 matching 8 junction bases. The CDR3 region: CASSPGTGEYEQYF. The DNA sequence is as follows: TGTGCCAGCAGTCCCGGGACAGGAGAATACGAGCAGTACTTC.